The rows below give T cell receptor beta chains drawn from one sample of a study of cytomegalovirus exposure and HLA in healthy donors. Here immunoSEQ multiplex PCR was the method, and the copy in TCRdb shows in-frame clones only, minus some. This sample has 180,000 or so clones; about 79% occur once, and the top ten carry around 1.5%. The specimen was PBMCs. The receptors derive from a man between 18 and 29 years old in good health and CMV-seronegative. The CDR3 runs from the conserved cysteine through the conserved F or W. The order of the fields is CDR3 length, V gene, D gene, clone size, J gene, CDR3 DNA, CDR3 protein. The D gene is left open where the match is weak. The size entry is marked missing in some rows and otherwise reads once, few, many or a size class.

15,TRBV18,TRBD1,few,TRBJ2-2,TGTGCCAGCTCACGGGAGACAGGGGGCACCGGGGAGCTGTTTTTT,CASSRETGGTGELFF
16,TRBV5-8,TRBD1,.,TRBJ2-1,TGTGCCAGCAGCCACATAACCGGGACAGGTTACAATGAGCAGTTCTTC,CASSHITGTGYNEQFF
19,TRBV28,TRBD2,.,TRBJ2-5,TGTGCCAGCAGTCCCTTATGGGATAGCGGGGGGGCCTTGGGAGAGACCCAGTACTTC,CASSPLWDSGGALGETQYF
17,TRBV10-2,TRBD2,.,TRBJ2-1,TGCGCCAGTCATGTAGGGGGCGGGAGGGCCCGCGGCAATGAGCAGTTCTTC,CASHVGGGRARGNEQFF
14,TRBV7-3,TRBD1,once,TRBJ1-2,TGTGCCAGCAGCCTAGGACAGGGGGCTGATGGCTACACCTTC,CASSLGQGADGYTF
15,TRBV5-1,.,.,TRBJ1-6,TGCGCCAGCAGCTTGGACAGGTTCTATAATTCACCCCTCCACTTT,CASSLDRFYNSPLHF
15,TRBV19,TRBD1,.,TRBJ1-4,TGTGCCAGTAGTCAGACAGGGGGCCTGTTCGGAAAACTGTTTTTT,CASSQTGGLFGKLFF
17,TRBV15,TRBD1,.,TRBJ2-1,TGTGCCACCAGCAGCCCTCGACAGGGTGGGTATGAGAGTGAGCAGTTCTTC,CATSSPRQGGYESEQFF
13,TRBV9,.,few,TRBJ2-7,TGTGCCAGCAGCCCGGACTCGGCCTACGAGCAGTACTTC,CASSPDSAYEQYF
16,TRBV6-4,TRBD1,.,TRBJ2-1,TGTGCCAGCCTGACCAGGACAGGTTGTAACAACAATGAGCAGTTCTTC,CASLTRTGCNNNEQFF
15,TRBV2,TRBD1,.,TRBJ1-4,TGTGCCAGCAGTTCGTTACAGGGGACTAATGAAAAACTGTTTTTT,CASSSLQGTNEKLFF
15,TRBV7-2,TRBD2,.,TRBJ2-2,TGTGCCAGCAGCCTACTAGCGGGGCTCACCGGGGAGCTGTTTTTT,CASSLLAGLTGELFF
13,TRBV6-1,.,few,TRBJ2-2,TGTGCCAGCAGTACAGGGAACACCGGGGAGCTGTTTTTT,CASSTGNTGELFF
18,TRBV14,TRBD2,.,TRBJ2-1,TGTGCCAGCAGCCCCGGGGGGTTGAGCGGGCCAACCTACAATGAGCAGTTCTTC,CASSPGGLSGPTYNEQFF